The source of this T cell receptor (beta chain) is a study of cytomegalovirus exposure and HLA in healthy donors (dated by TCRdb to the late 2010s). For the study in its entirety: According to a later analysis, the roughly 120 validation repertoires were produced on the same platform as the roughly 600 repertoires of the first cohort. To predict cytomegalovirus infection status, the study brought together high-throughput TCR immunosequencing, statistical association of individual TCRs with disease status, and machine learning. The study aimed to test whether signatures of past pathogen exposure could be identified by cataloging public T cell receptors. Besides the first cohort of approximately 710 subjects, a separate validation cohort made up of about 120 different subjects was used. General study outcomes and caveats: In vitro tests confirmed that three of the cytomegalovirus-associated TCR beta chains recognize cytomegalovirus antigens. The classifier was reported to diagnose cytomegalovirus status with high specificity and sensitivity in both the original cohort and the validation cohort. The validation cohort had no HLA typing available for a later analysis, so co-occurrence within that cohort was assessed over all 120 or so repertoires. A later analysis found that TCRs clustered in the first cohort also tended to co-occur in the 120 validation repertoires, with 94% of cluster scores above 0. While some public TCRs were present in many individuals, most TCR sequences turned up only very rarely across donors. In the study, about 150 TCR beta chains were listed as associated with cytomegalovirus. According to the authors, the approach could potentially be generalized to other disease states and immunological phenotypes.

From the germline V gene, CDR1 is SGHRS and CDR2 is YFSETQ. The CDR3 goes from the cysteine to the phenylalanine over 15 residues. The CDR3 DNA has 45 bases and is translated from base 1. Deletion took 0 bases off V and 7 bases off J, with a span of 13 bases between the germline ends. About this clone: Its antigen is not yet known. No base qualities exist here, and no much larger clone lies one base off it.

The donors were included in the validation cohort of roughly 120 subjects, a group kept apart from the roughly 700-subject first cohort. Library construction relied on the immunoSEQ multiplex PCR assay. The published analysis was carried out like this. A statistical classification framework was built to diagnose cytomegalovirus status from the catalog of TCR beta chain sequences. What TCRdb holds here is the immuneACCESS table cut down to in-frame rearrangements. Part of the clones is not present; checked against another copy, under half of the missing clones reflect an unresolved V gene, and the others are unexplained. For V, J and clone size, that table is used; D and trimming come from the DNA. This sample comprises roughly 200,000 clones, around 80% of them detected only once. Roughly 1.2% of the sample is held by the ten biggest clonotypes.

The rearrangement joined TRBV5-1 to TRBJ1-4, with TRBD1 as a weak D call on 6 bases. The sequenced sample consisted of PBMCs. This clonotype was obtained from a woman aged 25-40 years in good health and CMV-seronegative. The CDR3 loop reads CASSLEGGPSEKLFF. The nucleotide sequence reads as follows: TGCGCCAGCAGCTTGGAGGGGGGGCCAAGTGAAAAACTGTTTTTT.